This T cell receptor (beta chain) was identified in a study of human T cells and chemical hapten exposure. Time point in this sample: patch test 1, 2 weeks after DPC sensitization. Treatment indicated: therapeutic diphenylcyclopropenone sensitization with weekly scalp DPC. Total RNA was extracted from unfractionated whole blood. Remarks on this clonotype: Its antigen is unknown.

The CDR3 contains 16 residues. Germline CDR1 and CDR2: SGHKS and YYEKEE (reference sequence). V was clipped by 0 bases and J by 5 bases, with 18 bases between them. Using its own MiXCR run on the RACE reads, TCRdb lists one record per CDR3 protein. This table has roughly 100,000 distinct CDR3 sequences, approximately 9.9% appearing once. Points from the study as a whole: Expanded TCRs made up significantly more big CDR3 similarity clusters than controls did.

This chain joins TRBV5-5 and TRBJ2-7; TRBD1 or TRBD2 may be the D gene (5 bases each). This clonotype was sampled from a woman between 40 and 50 years old with alopecia areata. Some clones in this sample may be carry-over from other donors' samples. The input for sequencing was whole blood, taken in connection with sensitization to the hapten diphenylcyclopropenone (DPC). The CDR3 region is CASSLDGTGPKDEQYF. DNA for the CDR3: TGTGCCAGCAGCTTGGACGGTACGGGACCTAAGGACGAGCAGTACTTC.